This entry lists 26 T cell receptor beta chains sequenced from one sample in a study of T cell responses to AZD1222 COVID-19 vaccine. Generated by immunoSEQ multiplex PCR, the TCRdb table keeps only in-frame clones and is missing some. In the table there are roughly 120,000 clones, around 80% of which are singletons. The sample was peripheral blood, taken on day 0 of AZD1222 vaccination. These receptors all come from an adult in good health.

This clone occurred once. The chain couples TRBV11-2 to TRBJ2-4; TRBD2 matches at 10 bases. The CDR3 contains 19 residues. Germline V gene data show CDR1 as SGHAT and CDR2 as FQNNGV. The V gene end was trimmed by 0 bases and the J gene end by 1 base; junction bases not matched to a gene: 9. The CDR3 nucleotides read TGTGCCAGCAGCTTAGATCAGGCACTAGCGGGATGGGCCAAAAACATTCAGTACTTC. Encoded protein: CASSLDQALAGWAKNIQYF. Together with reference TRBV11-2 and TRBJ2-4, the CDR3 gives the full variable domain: EAGVAQSPRYKIIEKRQSVAFWCNPISGHATLYWYQQILGQGPKLLIQFQNNGVVDDSQLPKDRFSAERLKGVDSTLKIQPAKLEDSAVYLCASSLDQALAGWAKNIQYFGAGTRLSVL.

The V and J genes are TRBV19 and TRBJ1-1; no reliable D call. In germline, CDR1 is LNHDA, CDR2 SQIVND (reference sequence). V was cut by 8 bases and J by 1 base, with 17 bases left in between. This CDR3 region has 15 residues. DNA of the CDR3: TGTGCCAGTCATCCCGGACGGACTGGGAACACTGAAGCTTTCTTT. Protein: CASHPGRTGNTEAFF.

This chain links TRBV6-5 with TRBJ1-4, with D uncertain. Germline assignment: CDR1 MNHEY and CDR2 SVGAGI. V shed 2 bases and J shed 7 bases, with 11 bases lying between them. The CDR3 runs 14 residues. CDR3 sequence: CASSYMGNGEKLFF. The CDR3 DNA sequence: TGTGCCAGCAGTTACATGGGAAACGGTGAAAAACTGTTTTTT.

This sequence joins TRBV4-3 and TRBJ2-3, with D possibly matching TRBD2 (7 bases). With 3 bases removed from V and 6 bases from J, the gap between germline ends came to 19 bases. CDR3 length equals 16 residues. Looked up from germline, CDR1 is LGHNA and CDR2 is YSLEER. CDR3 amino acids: CASSQRFRGGADTQYF. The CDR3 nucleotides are TGCGCCAGCAGCCAGAGGTTCCGAGGGGGGGCTGATACGCAGTATTTT.

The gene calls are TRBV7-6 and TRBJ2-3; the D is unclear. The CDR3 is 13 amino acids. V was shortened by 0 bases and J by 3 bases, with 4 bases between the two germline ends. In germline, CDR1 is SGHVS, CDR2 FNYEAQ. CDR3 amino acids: CASSLARTDTQYF. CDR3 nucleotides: TGTGCCAGCAGCTTAGCTAGAACAGATACGCAGTATTTT.

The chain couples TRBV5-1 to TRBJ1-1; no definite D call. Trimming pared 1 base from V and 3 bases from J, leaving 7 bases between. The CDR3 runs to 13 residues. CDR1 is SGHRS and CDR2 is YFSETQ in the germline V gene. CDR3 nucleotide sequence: TGCGCCAGCAGCTTGAAGATAGACACTGAAGCTTTCTTT. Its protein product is CASSLKIDTEAFF.

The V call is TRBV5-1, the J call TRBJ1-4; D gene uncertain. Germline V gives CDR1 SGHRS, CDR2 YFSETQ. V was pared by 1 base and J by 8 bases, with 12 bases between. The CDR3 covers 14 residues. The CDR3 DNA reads TGCGCCAGCAGCTTGTCGGTAGGGAAGGAAAAACTGTTTTTT. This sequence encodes CASSLSVGKEKLFF.

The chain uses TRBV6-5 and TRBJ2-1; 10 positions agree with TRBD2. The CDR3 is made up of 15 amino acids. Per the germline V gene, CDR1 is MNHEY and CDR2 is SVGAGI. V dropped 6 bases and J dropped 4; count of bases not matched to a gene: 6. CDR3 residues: CASRPTSGPYNEQFF. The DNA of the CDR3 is TGTGCCAGCAGGCCGACTAGCGGGCCTTACAATGAGCAGTTCTTC.

This CDR3 reads CASSSLEPLFATNEKLFF. CDR3 nucleotides: TGTGCCAGCAGTTCCCTGGAACCGCTTTTTGCAACTAATGAAAAACTGTTTTTT. The chain uses TRBV28 and TRBJ1-4; D unclear. The CDR3 covers 18 residues. Germline CDR1 reads MDHEN; CDR2 reads SYDVKM. Trimming left V 4 bases short and J 0 bases short, with 18 bases between. The full variable domain, rest sourced from reference TRBV28 and TRBJ1-4, is DVKVTQSSRYLVKRTGEKVFLECVQDMDHENMFWYRQDPGLGLRLIYFSYDVKMKEKGDIPEGYSVSREKKERFSLILESASTNQTSMYLCASSSLEPLFATNEKLFFGSGTQLSVL.

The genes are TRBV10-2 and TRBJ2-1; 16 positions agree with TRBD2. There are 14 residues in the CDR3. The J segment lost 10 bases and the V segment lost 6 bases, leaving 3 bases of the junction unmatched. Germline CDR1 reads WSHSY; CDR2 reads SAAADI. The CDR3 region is CASSGTSGRGEQFF. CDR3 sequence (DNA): TGCGCCAGCAGCGGGACTAGCGGGAGGGGGGAGCAGTTCTTC.

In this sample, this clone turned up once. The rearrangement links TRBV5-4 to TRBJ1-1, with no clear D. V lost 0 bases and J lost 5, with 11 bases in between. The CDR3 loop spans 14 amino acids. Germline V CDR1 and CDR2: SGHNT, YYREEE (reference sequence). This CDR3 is CASSLAGIRTEAFF. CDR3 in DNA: TGTGCCAGCAGCTTGGCCGGGATACGGACTGAAGCTTTCTTT. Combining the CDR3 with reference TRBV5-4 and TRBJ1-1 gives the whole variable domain ETGVTQSPTHLIKTRGQQVTLRCSSQSGHNTVSWYQQALGQGPQFIFQYYREEENGRGNFPPRFSGLQFPNYSSELNVNALELDDSALYLCASSLAGIRTEAFFGQGTRLTVV.

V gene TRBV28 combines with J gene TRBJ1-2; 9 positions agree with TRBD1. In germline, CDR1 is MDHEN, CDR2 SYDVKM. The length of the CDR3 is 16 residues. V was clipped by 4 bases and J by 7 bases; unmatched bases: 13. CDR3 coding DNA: TGTGCCAGCAGTTCTAGCGGGGGACAGGGAAGAGGTGGCTACACCTTC. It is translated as CASSSSGGQGRGGYTF.

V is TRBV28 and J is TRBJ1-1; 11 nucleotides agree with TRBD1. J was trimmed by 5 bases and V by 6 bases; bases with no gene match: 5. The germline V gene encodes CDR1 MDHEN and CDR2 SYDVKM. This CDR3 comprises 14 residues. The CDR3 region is CASRDRGRITEAFF. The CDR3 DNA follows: TGTGCCAGCAGGGACAGGGGGCGGATTACTGAAGCTTTCTTT.

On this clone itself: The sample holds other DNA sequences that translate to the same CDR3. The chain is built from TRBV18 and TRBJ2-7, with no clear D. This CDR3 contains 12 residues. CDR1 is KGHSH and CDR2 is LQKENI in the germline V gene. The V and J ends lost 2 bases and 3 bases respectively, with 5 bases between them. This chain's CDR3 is CASSPTLYEQYF. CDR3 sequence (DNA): TGTGCCAGCTCACCAACTCTCTACGAGCAGTACTTC.

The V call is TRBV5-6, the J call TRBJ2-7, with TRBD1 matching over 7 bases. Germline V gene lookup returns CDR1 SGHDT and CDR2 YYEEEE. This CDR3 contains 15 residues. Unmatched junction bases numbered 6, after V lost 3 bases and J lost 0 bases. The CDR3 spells CASSWGQFSSYEQYF. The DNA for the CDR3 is TGTGCCAGCAGCTGGGGACAGTTTAGCTCCTACGAGCAGTACTTC.

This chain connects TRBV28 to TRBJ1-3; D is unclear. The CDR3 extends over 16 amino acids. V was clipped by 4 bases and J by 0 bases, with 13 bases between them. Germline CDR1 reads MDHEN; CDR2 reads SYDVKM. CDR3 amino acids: CASSSPTPGSGNTIYF. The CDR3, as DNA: TGTGCCAGCAGTTCCCCAACCCCGGGCTCTGGAAACACCATATATTTT.

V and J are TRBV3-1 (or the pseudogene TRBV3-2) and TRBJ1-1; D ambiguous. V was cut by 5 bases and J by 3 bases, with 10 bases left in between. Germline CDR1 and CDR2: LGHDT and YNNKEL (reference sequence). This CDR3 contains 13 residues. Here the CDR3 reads CASSYGVYTEAFF. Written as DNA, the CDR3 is TGTGCCAGCAGCTATGGCGTGTACACTGAAGCTTTCTTT.

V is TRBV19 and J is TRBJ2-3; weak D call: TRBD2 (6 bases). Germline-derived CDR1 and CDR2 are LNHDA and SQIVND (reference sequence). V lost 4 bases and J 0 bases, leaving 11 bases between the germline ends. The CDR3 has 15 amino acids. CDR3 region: CASSTLAASTDTQYF. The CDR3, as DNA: TGTGCCAGTAGTACACTAGCTGCTAGCACAGATACGCAGTATTTT.

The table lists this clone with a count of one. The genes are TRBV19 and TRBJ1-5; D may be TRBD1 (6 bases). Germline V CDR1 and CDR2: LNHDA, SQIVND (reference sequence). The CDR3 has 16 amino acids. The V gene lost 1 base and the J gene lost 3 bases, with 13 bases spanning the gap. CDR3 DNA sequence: TGTGCCAGTAGTATAGGGTACGGACAGCCCAATCAGCCCCAGCATTTT. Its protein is CASSIGYGQPNQPQHF.

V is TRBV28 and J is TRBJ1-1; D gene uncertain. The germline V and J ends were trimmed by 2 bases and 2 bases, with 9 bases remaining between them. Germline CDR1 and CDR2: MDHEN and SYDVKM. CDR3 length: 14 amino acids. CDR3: CASSLVAGNTEAFF. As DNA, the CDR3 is TGTGCCAGCAGTTTAGTAGCAGGCAACACTGAAGCTTTCTTT.

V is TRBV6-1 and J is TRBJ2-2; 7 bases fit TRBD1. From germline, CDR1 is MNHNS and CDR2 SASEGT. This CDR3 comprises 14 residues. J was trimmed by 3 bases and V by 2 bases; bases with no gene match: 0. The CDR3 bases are TGTGCCAGCAGTGAACAGGGGGACACCGGGGAGCTGTTTTTT. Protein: CASSEQGDTGELFF.

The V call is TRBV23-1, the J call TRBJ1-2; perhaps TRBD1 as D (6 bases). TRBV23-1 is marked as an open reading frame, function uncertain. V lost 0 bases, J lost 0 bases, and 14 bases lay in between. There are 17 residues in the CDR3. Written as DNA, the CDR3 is TGCGCCAGCAGTCAATCTTACAGGGACCGAGCTAACTATGGCTACACCTTC. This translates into CASSQSYRDRANYGYTF.

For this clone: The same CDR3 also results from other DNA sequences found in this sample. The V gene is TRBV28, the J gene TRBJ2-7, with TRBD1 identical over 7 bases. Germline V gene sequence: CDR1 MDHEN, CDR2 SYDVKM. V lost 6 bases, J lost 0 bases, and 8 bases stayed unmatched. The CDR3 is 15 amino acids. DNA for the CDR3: TGTGCCAGCAGCCCCCCGACAGGGAGCTCCTACGAGCAGTACTTC. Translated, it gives CASSPPTGSSYEQYF.

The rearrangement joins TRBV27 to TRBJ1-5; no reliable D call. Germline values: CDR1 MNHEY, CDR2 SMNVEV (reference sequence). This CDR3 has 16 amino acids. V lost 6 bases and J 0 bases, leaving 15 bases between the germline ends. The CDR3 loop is CASRPSGTVSNQPQHF. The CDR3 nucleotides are TGTGCCAGCAGGCCTTCGGGCACCGTTAGCAATCAGCCCCAGCATTTT.

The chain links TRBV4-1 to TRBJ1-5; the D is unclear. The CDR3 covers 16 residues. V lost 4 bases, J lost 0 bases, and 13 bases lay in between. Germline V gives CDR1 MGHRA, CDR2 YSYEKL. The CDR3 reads CASSPGRAYSNQPQHF. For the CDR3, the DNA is TGCGCCAGCAGCCCGGGAAGGGCTTATAGCAATCAGCCCCAGCATTTT.

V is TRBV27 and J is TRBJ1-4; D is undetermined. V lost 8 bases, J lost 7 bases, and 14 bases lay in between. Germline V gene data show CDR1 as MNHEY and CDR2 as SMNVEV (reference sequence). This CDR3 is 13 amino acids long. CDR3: CASAFRYGEKLFF. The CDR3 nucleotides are TGTGCCAGCGCGTTCCGTTACGGTGAAAAACTGTTTTTT.